These T cell receptor beta chains were read from a single sample in a study of T cells in localized non-small cell lung cancer. Sequencing used immunoSEQ multiplex PCR; TCRdb keeps in-frame clones, though not all of them. The sample lists 10,000 to 13,000 clones, just under 50% occurring once. Specimen: lymph node tissue, collected before any cancer treatment. These receptors were collected from a woman aged 35-75 years with stage II squamous cell lung carcinoma. Each CDR3 is given with its conserved first and last residue. A D gene is named only where the DNA matches it firmly.

CASSVGALTGGYTF	TRBV9	TRBJ1-2	-
CASSLTGGNEKLFF	TRBV16	TRBJ1-4	TRBD1
CASSFRGLAGRGDEQFF	TRBV19	TRBJ2-1	TRBD2
CASSFIAGASYEQYF	TRBV28	TRBJ2-7	TRBD2
CASSYSGISGTEAFF	TRBV6-8	TRBJ1-1	-
CATNHRGGSAFF	TRBV19	TRBJ1-1	TRBD1
CASSLGGLRTDTQYF	TRBV28	TRBJ2-3	-
CASSSVDGQETQYF	TRBV28	TRBJ2-5	-
CASSLTQVNYGYTF	TRBV5-1	TRBJ1-2	-
CASSLVARGQGYNEQFF	TRBV11-3	TRBJ2-1	TRBD1
CASSYQHRTGSGANVLTF	TRBV6-8	TRBJ2-6	TRBD1
CASSEGRRQPQHF	TRBV10-2	TRBJ1-5	-
CASSPTQVQPQHF	TRBV9	TRBJ1-5	-
CAISDVRVNTEAFF	TRBV10-3	TRBJ1-1	-
CSVEVGNRVLSGTDTQYF	TRBV29-1	TRBJ2-3	-
CASSYHSALGNTIYF	TRBV28	TRBJ1-3	-
CASMGIQETQYF	TRBV25-1	TRBJ2-5	-
CASRSRQGVRSNQPQHF	TRBV19	TRBJ1-5	TRBD1